Reported below is one T cell receptor beta chain. The target of this receptor is not known. No much larger clone exists at a distance of one base, and base qualities are not known. This sample was taken from a study of cytomegalovirus exposure and HLA in healthy donors (dated by TCRdb to between 2016 and 2019). Describing the broader study: According to an earlier analysis of 587 of the donors, 200 million or so T cells yielded 117 million unique TCR beta sequences and 276 Gb of sequence data. A later genetic analysis used genome-wide SNP genotypes for about three fifths of the 666 donors, treating that subset as a discovery cohort. The genetic ancestry cluster associated with self-reported Caucasian donors included over 65% of the roughly 380 genotyped donors. Donor age, sex, ethnicity and CMV serostatus were collected together with the repertoire data. Approximately 310 gigabases of sequencing data and some 85 million unique TCR sequences were included in an early release covering about 700 HLA-typed donors. Because of strong linkage in the cohort, roughly five DR-DQ haplotypes were treated as single units for association and clustering. In an earlier analysis of 500 to 650 of the donors, high-throughput TCR beta sequencing was used to judge whether each TCR beta V gene segment behaved as functional or pseudogenic. In a later analysis, previously published TCR beta repertoires from 550 to 700 donors were re-analyzed and high-resolution HLA genotyping was added so that TCR occurrence patterns could be studied. Besides the first cohort of roughly 700 subjects, a separate validation cohort made up of 120 different subjects was used. HLA typing included class I and class II loci at four-digit resolution. Among some 410 genotyped donors of the cohort, an average of about 240,000 unique TCR beta nucleotide sequences were sequenced per donor, roughly a sixth of them non-productive. The number of donors typed differed by locus, with roughly 629-640 for A, B, C, DRB1 and DQB1, over 500 for DQA1, approximately 580 for DPA1, and some 450 for DPB1. Every discovery cohort repertoire had been produced on one sequencing platform. The study aimed to test whether signatures of past pathogen exposure could be identified by cataloging public T cell receptors. In the later analysis, no new phenotypic data were used to find candidate immune exposures; instead, reliance was placed on TCR beta sequences and their occurrence across donors. The study combined high-throughput TCR immunosequencing, statistical association of individual TCRs with disease status, and machine learning to predict cytomegalovirus infection status. The study profiled the T cell repertoires of 666 subjects by immunosequencing and related them to cytomegalovirus serostatus.

The study at large found these results: In vitro tests confirmed that a few of the cytomegalovirus-associated TCR beta chains recognize cytomegalovirus antigens. In a later analysis, HLA-associated TCR beta chains were found to be more clonally expanded and to have lower generation probabilities than equally common non-associated chains. When HLA alleles, especially DR and DQ, strongly co-occurred, attributing TCR associations to individual alleles was difficult. For the cohort, immune exposure information was limited to CMV serostatus. A later genetic analysis associated a missense DCLRE1C variant with V-gene and J-gene trimming of TCR beta chains, and an independent cohort replicated the association. A further reported finding was that TCR beta sequences accurately predicted the HLA-A and HLA-B alleles for most subjects in the first cohort. In a later analysis, TCR association rates were found to vary across HLA loci, with the most associated TCRs seen for DRB1 alleles and the fewest for HLA-C alleles. In the study, around 150 TCR beta chains were listed as associated with cytomegalovirus. Most TCR sequences were seen in very few donors, while some public TCRs were found in many individuals. Compared with the approximately 670-donor mean, donors in an Asian-associated ancestry cluster had fewer N-insertions in productive TCRs, according to a later genetic analysis. Because counts were too low, some 16 rarely observed V segments, including chromosome 9 orphons, were excluded from the earlier analysis of several hundred of the donors. A later analysis associated 16,951 TCR beta sequences with specific HLA alleles at a false discovery rate of 0.05. The cohort was sequenced for TCR beta chains only, and without alpha or paired-chain data the features that could be detected were limited. Linkage disequilibrium might explain the correlated functional status among segregating V segments, but an unknown experimental factor could not be ruled out. The presence/absence analyses assumed that sequencing depth was roughly uniform across donors, and that assumption may not be true. Most CMV-associated TCR beta chains appeared to be HLA-restricted in a later analysis, and the HLA associations seemed to be driven largely by CMV exposure. In a later analysis, several top co-occurrence clusters were reported to appear linked to parvovirus B19, influenza, CMV and Epstein-Barr virus. The classifier was reported to diagnose cytomegalovirus status with high specificity and sensitivity in both the original cohort and the validation cohort. A cluster of highly shared sequence variants was judged likely to represent a technical artifact of the sequencing pipeline. In an earlier analysis of some 500 of the donors, most TCR beta V segments were observed in productive rearrangements about 87% or about 30% of the time, broadly matching IMGT annotations. Because HLA typing was missing for some donors at each locus, association tests included only the typed subset. The authors suggested that the approach could potentially be extended to other disease states and immunological phenotypes. Because the 87-base-pair reads could not distinguish some IMGT-functional V segments, including TRBV6-2 and TRBV6-3, those segments were excluded.

From cysteine to phenylalanine, the CDR3 is 16 amino acids long. Only CDR3 DNA remains: 48 bases, in frame from the first base. Relative to germline, V is missing 3 bases and J is missing 8 bases, with 11 bases of the junction outside any gene match. CDR1 and CDR2, looked up from the germline V gene, are MNHNS and SASEGT. The library relied on the immunoSEQ multiplex PCR assay. For the multiplex PCR, a mixture combining 60 forward primers for TCR Vbeta segments and 13 reverse primers for TCR Jbeta segments was used. The CDR3 region of rearranged TCR beta genes was amplified from genomic DNA by a multiplex PCR assay. The amplified TCR beta libraries were sequenced on the Illumina HiSeq System as 87-base-pair reads. In the original analysis: Across the 666 repertoires, a later analysis counted approximately 83 million unique TCR beta chains, 9.5 million to 12 million of which were shared by at least two donors. To remove PCR and sequencing errors, raw reads were error-corrected and collapsed into unique sequences using a nearest-neighbor algorithm that merged closely related sequences. To assign V, D and J gene segments, CDR3 sequences were aligned to IMGT reference sequences. For a sequence to be retained, a match of at least six nucleotides to both a V gene segment and a J gene segment was required. A rearrangement counted as productive if the CDR3 had no stop codons and remained in frame with V and J, and every other rearrangement counted as non-productive. CDR3 was defined by IMGT convention, running from the second conserved V-encoded cysteine to the conserved J-encoded phenylalanine. The earlier analysis of fewer than 700 of the donors excluded sequences that lacked an unambiguous match to a single V gene segment. In an earlier analysis of about 590 of the donors, a V segment was called functional when productive rearrangements were above 56.7%, and segregating when the standard deviation between donors exceeded 5%. A statistical classification framework was developed to diagnose cytomegalovirus status using the catalog of TCR beta chain sequences. In a later analysis, V and J genes were assigned by comparing TCR nucleotide sequences against IMGT/GENE-DB human TR gene sequences. A later analysis assigned CDR3 sequences and most-parsimonious VDJ recombination scenarios with the TCRdist pipeline. In a later analysis, each TCR beta chain was defined by its CDR3 amino acid sequence together with its V-gene family, and reads without a unique V-gene family were excluded. To address suspected cross-contamination and a sequencing artifact, a later analysis removed around 590 highly shared, low-generation-probability nucleotide sequences. In a later analysis, a clonal expansion index for each public chain was calculated from normalized within-repertoire ranks of inferred template counts. In a later analysis, generation probabilities were computed using a VDJ recombination model fitted to out-of-frame rearrangements, and the results were checked against IGoR. A later analysis scored TCR-TCR, TCR-HLA and TCR-CMV co-occurrence with hypergeometric tests, applying a repertoire-size bias correction to TCR pairs. False discovery rates were estimated in a later analysis by permuting HLA or CMV assignments 20 times. In a later analysis, co-occurring TCRs were grouped using DBSCAN, and TCRdist sequence similarity was added for clustering within HLA-allele-positive subsets. For co-occurrence clustering, repertoires with fewer than 30,000 or more than 120,000 public chains were excluded, along with five repertoires with anomalous nucleotide sharing. TCRdb carries this immuneACCESS record with in-frame sequences only. Its versions omit some clonotypes, under half of them owing to an unresolved V gene in the studies checked, with the rest unexplained. V, J and clone size are taken as reported in that table, and D and trimming were inferred from the DNA itself. This sample comprises under 200,000 clones, around 68% of them detected only once. Clones ranked in the top ten supply around 2.8% of the sample.

The cohort consisted of fewer than 700 healthy bone marrow donors. At the time of sampling, every cohort member was nominally healthy, though immune exposures that went unrecorded were likely present. The donor tested CMV seropositive, placing the donor among the approximately 290 seropositive members of the cohort. A peripheral blood sample was collected from each donor, and TCR beta sequencing was performed on peripheral blood mononuclear cells. Genomic DNA was extracted from the blood cell samples with the Qiagen DNeasy Blood Extraction Kit. The sequenced sample was PBMCs. The origin of this receptor is a middle-aged woman in good health and CMV-seropositive. The chain couples TRBV6-1 to TRBJ2-1; 9 of the junction bases match TRBD1. The sequenced DNA: TGTGCCAGCAGTGACCTGGGGGGACAGGGACTGGATGAGCAGTTCTTC. It is translated as CASSDLGGQGLDEQFF.